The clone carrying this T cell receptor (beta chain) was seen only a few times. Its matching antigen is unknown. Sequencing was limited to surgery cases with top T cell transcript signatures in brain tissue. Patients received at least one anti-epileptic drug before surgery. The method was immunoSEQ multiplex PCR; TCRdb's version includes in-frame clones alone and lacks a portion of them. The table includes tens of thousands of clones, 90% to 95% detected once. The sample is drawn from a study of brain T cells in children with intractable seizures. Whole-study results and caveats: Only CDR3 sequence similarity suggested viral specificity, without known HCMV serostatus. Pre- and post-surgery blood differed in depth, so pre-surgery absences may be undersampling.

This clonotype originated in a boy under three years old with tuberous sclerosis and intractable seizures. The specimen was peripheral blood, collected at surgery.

CDR3 amino acids: CASTNREAEKLFF. CDR3 DNA: TGTGCCAGCACAAACAGGGAGGCGGAAAAACTGTTTTTT. The chain employs TRBV6-6 and TRBJ1-4; TRBD1 is a possible D gene (6 bases). Germline assignment: CDR1 MNHNY and CDR2 SVGAGI (reference sequence). The CDR3 is 13 amino acids. V was clipped by 7 bases and J by 8 bases, with 14 bases between them.